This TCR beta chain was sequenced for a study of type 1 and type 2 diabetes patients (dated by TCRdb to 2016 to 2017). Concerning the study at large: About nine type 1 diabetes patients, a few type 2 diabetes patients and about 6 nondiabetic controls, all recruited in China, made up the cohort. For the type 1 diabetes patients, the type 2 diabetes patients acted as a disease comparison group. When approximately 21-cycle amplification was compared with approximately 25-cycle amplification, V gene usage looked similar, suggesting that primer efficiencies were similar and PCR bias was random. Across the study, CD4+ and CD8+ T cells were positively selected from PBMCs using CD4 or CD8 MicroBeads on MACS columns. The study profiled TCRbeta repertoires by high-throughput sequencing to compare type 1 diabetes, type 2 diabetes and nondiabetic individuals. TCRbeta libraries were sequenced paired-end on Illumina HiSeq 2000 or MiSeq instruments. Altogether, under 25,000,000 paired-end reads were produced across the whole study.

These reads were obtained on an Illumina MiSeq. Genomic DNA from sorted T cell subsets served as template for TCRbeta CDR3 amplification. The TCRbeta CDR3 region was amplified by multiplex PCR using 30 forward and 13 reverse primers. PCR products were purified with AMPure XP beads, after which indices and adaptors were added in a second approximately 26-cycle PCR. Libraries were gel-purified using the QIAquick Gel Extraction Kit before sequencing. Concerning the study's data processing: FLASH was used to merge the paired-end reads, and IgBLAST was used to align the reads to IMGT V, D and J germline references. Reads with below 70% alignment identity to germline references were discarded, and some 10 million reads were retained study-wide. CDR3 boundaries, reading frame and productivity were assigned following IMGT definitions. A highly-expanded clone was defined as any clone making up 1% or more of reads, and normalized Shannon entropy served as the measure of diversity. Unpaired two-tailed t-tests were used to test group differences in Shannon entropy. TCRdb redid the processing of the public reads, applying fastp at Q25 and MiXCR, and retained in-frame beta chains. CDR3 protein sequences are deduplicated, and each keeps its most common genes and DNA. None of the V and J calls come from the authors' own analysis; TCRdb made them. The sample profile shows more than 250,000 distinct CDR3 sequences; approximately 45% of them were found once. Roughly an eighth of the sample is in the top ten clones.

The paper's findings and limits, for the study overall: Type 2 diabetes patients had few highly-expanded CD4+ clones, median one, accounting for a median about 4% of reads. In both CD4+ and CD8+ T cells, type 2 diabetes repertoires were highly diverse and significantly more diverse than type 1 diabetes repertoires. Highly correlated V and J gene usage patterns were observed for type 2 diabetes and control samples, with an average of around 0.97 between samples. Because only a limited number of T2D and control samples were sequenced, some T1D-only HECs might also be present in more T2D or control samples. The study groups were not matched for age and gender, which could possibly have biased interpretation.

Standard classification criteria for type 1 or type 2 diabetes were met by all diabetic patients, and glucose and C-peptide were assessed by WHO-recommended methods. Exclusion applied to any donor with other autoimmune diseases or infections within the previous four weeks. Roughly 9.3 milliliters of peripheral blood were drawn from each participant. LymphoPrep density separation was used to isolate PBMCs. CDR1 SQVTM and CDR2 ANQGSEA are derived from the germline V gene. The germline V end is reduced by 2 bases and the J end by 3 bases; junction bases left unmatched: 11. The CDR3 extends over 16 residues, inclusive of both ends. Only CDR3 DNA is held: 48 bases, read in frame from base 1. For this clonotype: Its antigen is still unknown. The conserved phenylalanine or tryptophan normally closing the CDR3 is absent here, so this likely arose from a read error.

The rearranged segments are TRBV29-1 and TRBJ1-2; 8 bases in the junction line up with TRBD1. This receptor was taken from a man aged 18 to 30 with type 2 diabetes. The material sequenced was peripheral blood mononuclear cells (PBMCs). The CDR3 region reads CSVEWEAGGIYYGYTL. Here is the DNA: TGCAGCGTTGAATGGGAGGCAGGGGGCATTTACTATGGCTACACCCTC.